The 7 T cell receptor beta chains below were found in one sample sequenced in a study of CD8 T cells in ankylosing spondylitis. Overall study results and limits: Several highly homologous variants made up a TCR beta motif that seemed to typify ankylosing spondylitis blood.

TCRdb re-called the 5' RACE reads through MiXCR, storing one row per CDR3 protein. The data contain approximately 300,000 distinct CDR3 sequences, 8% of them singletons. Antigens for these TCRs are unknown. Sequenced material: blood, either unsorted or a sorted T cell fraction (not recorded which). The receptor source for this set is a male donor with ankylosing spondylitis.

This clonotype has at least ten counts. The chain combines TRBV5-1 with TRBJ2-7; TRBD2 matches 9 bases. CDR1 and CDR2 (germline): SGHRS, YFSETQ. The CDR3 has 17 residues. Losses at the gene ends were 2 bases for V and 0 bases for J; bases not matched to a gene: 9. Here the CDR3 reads CASSFRPVTSGSYEQYF. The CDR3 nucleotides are TGCGCCAGCAGCTTTAGGCCGGTGACTAGCGGCTCCTACGAGCAGTACTTC.

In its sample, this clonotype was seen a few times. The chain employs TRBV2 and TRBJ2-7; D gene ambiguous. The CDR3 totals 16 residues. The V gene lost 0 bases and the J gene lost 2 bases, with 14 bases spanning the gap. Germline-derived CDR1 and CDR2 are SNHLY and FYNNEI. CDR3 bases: TGTGCCAGCAGTGAAGCCTGGCTTAGGGCTACCTACGAGCAGTACTTC. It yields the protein CASSEAWLRATYEQYF.

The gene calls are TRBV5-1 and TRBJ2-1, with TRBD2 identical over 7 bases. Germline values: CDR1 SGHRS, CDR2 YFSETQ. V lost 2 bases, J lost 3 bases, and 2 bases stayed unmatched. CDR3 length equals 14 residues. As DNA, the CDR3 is TGCGCCAGCAGCTTAGCGGGGTACTACAATGAGCAGTTCTTC. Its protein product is CASSLAGYYNEQFF.

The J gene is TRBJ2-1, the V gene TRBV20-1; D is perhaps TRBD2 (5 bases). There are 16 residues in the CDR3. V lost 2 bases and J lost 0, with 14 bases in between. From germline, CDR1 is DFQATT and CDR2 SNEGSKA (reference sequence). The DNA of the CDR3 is TGCAGTGCTAGACCTAGGAGCGGATACTCCTACAATGAGCAGTTCTTC. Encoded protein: CSARPRSGYSYNEQFF.

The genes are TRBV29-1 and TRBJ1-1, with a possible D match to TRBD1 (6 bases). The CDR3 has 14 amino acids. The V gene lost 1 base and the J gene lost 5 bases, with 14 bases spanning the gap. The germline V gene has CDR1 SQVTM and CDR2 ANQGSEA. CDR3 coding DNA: TGCAGCGTTGAAGGTCACAGGGTGGAAACTGAAGCTTTCTTT. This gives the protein CSVEGHRVETEAFF.

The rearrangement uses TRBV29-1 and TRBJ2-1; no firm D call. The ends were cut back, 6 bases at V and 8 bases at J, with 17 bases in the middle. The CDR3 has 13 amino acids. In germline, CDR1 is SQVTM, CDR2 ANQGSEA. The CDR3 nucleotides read TGCAGCGTCGGCCTGACGCCAGGCGATGAGCAGTTCTTC. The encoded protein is CSVGLTPGDEQFF.

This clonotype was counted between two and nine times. The CDR3 loop is CASRPTGPGELFF. DNA of the CDR3: TGTGCCAGCAGACCGACAGGGCCCGGGGAGCTGTTTTTT. The chain is built from TRBV7-3 and TRBJ2-2, with 7 nucleotides matching TRBD1. V trimming: 6 bases; J trimming: 6 bases; junction bases outside the gene matches: 4. In germline, CDR1 is SGHTA, CDR2 FQGTGA. The CDR3 consists of 13 residues.